This T cell receptor beta chain emerged from a study of T-cell memory formation after mild COVID-19. About the research overall: The two donors had largely donor-specific TCR clusters.

The CDR3 contains 16 residues. CDR1 and CDR2 (germline): SGHRS, YFSETQ. Trimming removed 0 bases at V and 8 bases at J, with 18 bases between. Overall study findings and caveats: In pre-infection memory, a portion of responding clones appeared, which suggested that cross-reactive memory joined. Clones that shrank (day 15 to 85) were balanced CD4/CD8, whereas later expanders leaned CD4+.

Using constant-segment primers, 5'RACE produced TCR alpha and TCR beta cDNA libraries carrying sample barcodes and UMIs. Each CDR3 protein is one row after TCRdb ran MiXCR on the 5' RACE reads. The sample contains approximately 400,000 distinct CDR3 sequences, around 17% of which appear only once. As concerns this clonotype: Its antigen is undetermined.

The J gene is TRBJ2-1, the V gene TRBV5-1; either TRBD1 or TRBD2 may supply D (5 bases each). Input material: PBMCs or a T cell subset sorted from them (not recorded which). The source is a young man who had mild COVID-19 (a few samples of this study predate the infection). Cell type and time point are not known. The CDR3 nucleotides read TGCGCCAGCAGCTTGGGGGGGTTTCAGGGACCCCATGAGCAGTTCTTC. It specifies CASSLGGFQGPHEQFF.